What follows describes a single T cell receptor beta chain. The target antigen is unknown. The record originates from a study of blood T cells in healthy people across ages. Study-wide findings and caveats: A greater number of naive CD4+ cells and higher diversity distinguished long-lived donors from aged donors. The lack of PBMC sorting stopped any conclusive naive versus antigen-experienced comparison. The unknown donor CMV status may have confounded expanded clonotype changes.

Germline values: CDR1 SGHTA, CDR2 FQGNSA. Trimming left V 1 base short and J 3 bases short, with 19 bases between. This CDR3 has 17 residues. Together with a sample-barcoded 5' primer, a J-beta primer mix was included in a second PCR lasting roughly 6 to 12 cycles. TCRdb used MiXCR to reprocess the 5' RACE reads, holding one entry per CDR3 protein. Of hundreds of thousands of distinct CDR3 sequences listed, about 42% were seen once; the top ten hold approximately 20%. The source material was blood. The TCR was taken from a man between 60 and 70 years old in good health. This chain joins TRBV7-2 and TRBJ2-7; D perhaps matches TRBD2 (5 bases). CDR3 DNA sequence: TGTGCCAGCAGCTTAGTGAGCGGCCCAATGGGTGTCTACGAGCAGTACTTC. Protein product: CASSLVSGPMGVYEQYF.